These T cell receptor beta chains were read from a single sample in a study of technical replicates of blood from a handful of donors. Sequencing was performed with immunoSEQ multiplex PCR; in TCRdb, only in-frame clones are kept and a portion is missing. The table includes some 70,000 clones, 95% detected once. The specimen was T cells isolated from PBMCs. The source of these receptors is a human donor in good health. The CDR3 runs from the conserved cysteine through the conserved F or W. A D gene is named only where the DNA matches it firmly. The size of a clone is reported for some rows only, either as once, few or many, or as a class for expanded clones.

j_gene	d_gene	v_gene	abundance	CDR3aa	CDR3nt
TRBJ1-2	TRBD1	TRBV7-9	-	CASSLAGQDPLSYGYTF	TGTGCCAGCAGCTTAGCGGGACAGGACCCGTTAAGCTATGGCTACACCTTC
TRBJ2-7	-	TRBV7-2	-	CATRPKGLLLYEQYF	TGTGCCACCAGACCTAAAGGACTTTTGCTCTACGAGCAGTACTTC
TRBJ2-1	TRBD2	TRBV4-1	-	CASSRGSAKENEQFF	TGCGCCAGCAGCCGCGGGAGCGCGAAGGAGAATGAGCAGTTCTTC
TRBJ2-6	-	TRBV5-8	-	CATGTFGANVLTF	TGTGCCACCGGGACATTCGGGGCCAACGTCCTGACTTTC
TRBJ1-5	-	TRBV30	-	CAWSQGRGSPQHF	TGTGCCTGGAGTCAAGGTAGGGGTTCCCCCCAGCATTTT
TRBJ2-2	-	TRBV5-1	-	CASSLVRGSGELFF	TGCGCCAGCAGCTTGGTTCGGGGGTCCGGGGAGCTGTTTTTT
TRBJ1-3	-	TRBV2	-	CASSETWTHNTIYF	TGTGCCAGCAGTGAAACCTGGACACATAACACCATATATTTT
TRBJ1-1	-	TRBV6-1	-	CASRKDGDTEAFF	TGTGCCAGCAGGAAGGACGGGGACACTGAAGCTTTCTTT
TRBJ2-6	-	TRBV14	-	CASSPFYSGANVLTF	TGTGCCAGCAGCCCTTTTTACTCTGGGGCCAACGTCCTGACTTTC
TRBJ2-7	-	TRBV4-1	-	CASSLNPGSSYEQYF	TGCGCCAGCAGCCTTAACCCAGGGTCCTCCTACGAGCAGTACTTC
TRBJ1-2	TRBD1	TRBV5-1	-	CASSPGTGPTKDGYTF	TGCGCCAGCAGCCCCGGGACAGGGCCAACCAAGGATGGCTACACCTTC
TRBJ2-7	TRBD2	TRBV5-1	-	CASSREGQSYEQYF	TGCGCCAGCAGTCGGGAGGGCCAATCCTACGAGCAGTACTTC
TRBJ1-1	-	TRBV5-6	-	CASSYSLTEAFF	TGTGCCAGCAGCTATTCCCTCACTGAAGCTTTCTTT
TRBJ1-2	-	TRBV7-9	-	CASSLIQFGYTF	TGTGCCAGCAGCTTAATTCAGTTCGGCTACACCTTC
TRBJ2-5	-	TRBV6-5	-	CASTSPGRQETQYF	TGTGCCAGCACTTCCCCGGGAAGACAAGAGACCCAGTACTTC
TRBJ1-4	TRBD1	TRBV5-4	-	CASSLHITGGELFF	TGTGCCAGCAGCTTGCATATTACAGGGGGGGAACTGTTTTTT
TRBJ2-2	-	TRBV6-1	-	CASSEGTTRFAGELFF	TGTGCCAGCAGTGAAGGAACAACTAGGTTTGCCGGGGAGCTGTTTTTT
TRBJ2-3	TRBD2	TRBV9	-	CASSVATSGGLNTDTQYF	TGTGCCAGCAGCGTAGCGACTAGCGGGGGGCTAAACACAGATACGCAGTATTTT
TRBJ1-2	TRBD1	TRBV5-1	-	CASSLGTGGGYNYGYTF	TGCGCCAGCAGCTTGGGGACAGGGGGCGGTTATAACTATGGCTACACCTTC
TRBJ2-1	-	TRBV4-1	-	CASSHAWERNEQFF	TGCGCCAGCAGCCACGCGTGGGAGCGGAATGAGCAGTTCTTC
TRBJ2-3	TRBD1	TRBV28	once	CASSSPPQGVADTQYF	TGTGCCAGCAGTTCTCCCCCCCAGGGGGTGGCAGATACGCAGTATTTT
TRBJ1-5	-	TRBV2	once	CASSEAGVYGQPQHF	TGTGCCAGCAGTGAAGCAGGGGTTTACGGCCAGCCCCAGCATTTT
TRBJ2-7	TRBD1	TRBV2	-	CASRLTGVQYF	TGTGCCAGCAGGTTGACAGGGGTGCAGTACTTC
TRBJ1-1	TRBD1	TRBV2	-	CASSVPDRRAFF	TGTGCCAGCAGTGTCCCGGACAGGCGAGCTTTCTTT
TRBJ2-1	TRBD2	TRBV6-5	-	CASSYGGDNEQFF	TGTGCCAGCAGTTACGGGGGGGACAATGAGCAGTTCTTC
TRBJ2-2	TRBD2	TRBV4-2	-	CASSQGRGRASGRGGELFF	TGTGCCAGCAGCCAGGGCCGAGGAAGGGCTAGCGGGAGGGGTGGGGAGCTGTTTTTT
TRBJ2-2	-	TRBV21-1	-	CASSNGEGFGRDTGELFF	TGTGCCAGCAGCAACGGCGAGGGTTTCGGACGGGACACCGGGGAGCTGTTTTTT
TRBJ2-5	TRBD2	TRBV5-4	-	CASSLAAGGRETQYF	TGTGCCAGCAGCTTGGCAGCGGGGGGGCGGGAGACCCAGTACTTC
TRBJ2-5	-	TRBV7-6	-	CASSPTVGGNQETQYF	TGTGCCAGCAGCCCAACCGTTGGCGGTAATCAAGAGACCCAGTACTTC
TRBJ1-4	-	TRBV30	-	CAWTRELGDEKLFF	TGTGCCTGGACGCGGGAGCTCGGGGATGAAAAACTGTTTTTT
TRBJ2-1	TRBD1	TRBV12-5	-	CASAPIGQGYNEQFF	TGTGCTAGTGCCCCAATTGGACAGGGCTACAATGAGCAGTTCTTC
TRBJ1-2	-	TRBV28	-	CASRPQINYGYTF	TGTGCCAGCAGGCCGCAGATTAACTATGGCTACACCTTC
TRBJ2-2	-	TRBV7-5	-	CVNPGLAGGWNTGELFF	TGTGTCAACCCGGGACTAGCGGGAGGGTGGAACACCGGGGAGCTGTTTTTT
TRBJ2-2	-	TRBV6-4	-	CASSDSPGGGGELFF	TGTGCCAGCAGTGACTCTCCGGGGGGCGGCGGGGAGCTGTTTTTT
TRBJ1-1	-	TRBV11-2	-	CASSPTGLNTEAFF	TGTGCCAGCAGCCCAACGGGTTTGAACACTGAAGCTTTCTTT
TRBJ1-2	-	TRBV4-2	-	CASSQSPGPVYGYTF	TGTGCCAGCAGCCAAAGTCCAGGGCCGGTCTATGGCTACACCTTC
TRBJ1-2	-	TRBV11-2	-	CASSLSSGNYGYTF	TGTGCCAGCAGCCTCTCCTCGGGTAACTATGGCTACACCTTC
TRBJ1-2	TRBD1	TRBV6-1	-	CASTTGGVDYGYTF	TGTGCCAGCACTACAGGGGGCGTAGACTATGGCTACACCTTC
TRBJ2-6	-	TRBV28	-	CAILQSSGANVLTF	TGTGCCATCTTACAATCCTCTGGGGCCAACGTCCTGACTTTC
TRBJ1-5	TRBD1	TRBV28	once	CASRSPGTDLSNQPQHF	TGTGCCAGCAGGTCGCCGGGGACAGACCTTAGCAATCAGCCCCAGCATTTT
TRBJ2-1	TRBD1	TRBV10-3	-	CAVNAIDRVHEQFF	TGTGCCGTCAACGCAATAGACAGGGTACATGAGCAGTTCTTC
TRBJ2-1	TRBD2	TRBV6-5	-	CASSYSTSGSGEQFF	TGTGCCAGCAGTTACTCGACTAGCGGGAGTGGTGAGCAGTTCTTC
TRBJ2-7	TRBD2	TRBV6-5	-	CASSPLGGDYEQYF	TGTGCCAGCAGCCCTTTGGGGGGGGACTACGAGCAGTACTTC
TRBJ2-1	TRBD1	TRBV5-1	-	CASSLLVGTGQGHEQFF	TGCGCCAGCAGCCTTTTGGTGGGGACAGGGCAGGGACATGAGCAGTTCTTC
TRBJ2-7	TRBD1	TRBV5-1	-	CASSLGPQGGEQYF	TGCGCCAGCAGCTTGGGCCCACAGGGGGGCGAGCAGTACTTC
TRBJ2-7	-	TRBV6-6	-	CASRKQGSYEQYF	TGTGCCAGCAGAAAACAGGGCTCCTACGAGCAGTACTTC
TRBJ1-5	-	TRBV4-1	-	CASSQAGEGPQHF	TGCGCCAGCAGCCAAGCGGGGGAAGGGCCCCAGCATTTT
TRBJ2-2	-	TRBV2	once	CASSVYLIGNTGELFF	TGTGCCAGCAGTGTGTACCTCATCGGGAACACCGGGGAGCTGTTTTTT
TRBJ2-1	TRBD2	TRBV5-4	-	CASSPGLAGEIEQFF	TGTGCCAGCAGCCCGGGACTAGCGGGAGAGATTGAGCAGTTCTTC
TRBJ2-3	-	TRBV6-1	-	CASRPTVSTDTQYF	TGTGCCAGCAGACCGACAGTTAGCACAGATACGCAGTATTTT
TRBJ1-5	TRBD1	TRBV27	-	CASSSSPGTGFNQPQHF	TGTGCCAGCAGTTCAAGTCCCGGGACAGGGTTCAATCAGCCCCAGCATTTT
TRBJ2-7	-	TRBV6-5	-	CASSFTGREQYF	TGTGCCAGCAGTTTCACAGGTCGCGAGCAGTACTTC
TRBJ2-7	TRBD1	TRBV5-1	-	CASSLGTGLYEQYF	TGCGCCAGCAGCTTGGGGACAGGGTTATACGAGCAGTACTTC